This TCR beta chain was profiled in a study of blood T cell repertoires in COVID-19. About the research overall: Acute-phase and convalescent COVID-19 samples originated in the United States, Italy and Spain. In each case, the material was cDNA or gDNA derived from T cells, B-cell-depleted T cells, or PBMCs.

Germline V gene sequence: CDR1 SGHTA, CDR2 FQGNSA. The CDR3 totals 17 residues. J was trimmed by 5 bases and V by 4 bases; bases with no gene match: 11. Enrolment of Seattle patients took place during active infection, and they were followed longitudinally. Original processing notes: Quantification of nucleated cells was approximated via reference gene primer amplification. Produced via immunoSEQ multiplex PCR; TCRdb's table is partial and in-frame only. That table supplies the V and J calls and clone size; D and trimming were determined from the DNA. The table includes about 370,000 clones, about 90% detected once.

V gene TRBV7-2 combines with J gene TRBJ1-4, with TRBD1 matching 9 bases. The clonotype originates from a woman younger than 45 with COVID-19, enrolled during active disease. The sequencing input was peripheral blood. The CDR3: CASSSTHGQGRNEKLFF. DNA of the CDR3: TGTGCCAGCAGCTCAACCCATGGACAGGGGAGAAATGAAAAACTGTTTTTT.